This TCR beta chain was documented in a study of shared clonotypes between healthy human individuals. CD45RO-negative, CCR7-positively selected cells formed the naive CD8 fraction, excluding terminally differentiated effector memory CD45RA+ cells. At the deep level, the assay was run. The authors split each subset's genomic DNA evenly across several immunoSEQ plates. Assay: immunoSEQ multiplex PCR; the TCRdb copy retains only in-frame clones and omits some. The sample consists of nearly 2 million clones, around 96% of them appearing once. General study findings and limits: Among a few donors, about 4.6% of naive CD4 clonotypes were found in common. The sole specimen, blood, was sampled, and tissue repertoires likely differ.

The germline gives CDR1 SGHDT, CDR2 YYEEEE. The length of the CDR3 is 14 residues. With 5 bases clipped from V and 3 bases from J, the junction kept 7 bases outside the gene matches. On this clone itself: The target antigen is unknown.

V usage is TRBV5-6 and J usage is TRBJ2-7, with TRBD1 matching over 8 bases. What was sequenced was naive CD8+ T cells sorted from blood. The sequence came from a man between 18 and 29 years old in good health. CDR3 amino acids: CASRSTGTGYEQYF. The CDR3 bases are TGTGCCAGCAGGTCGACCGGGACAGGCTACGAGCAGTACTTC.